The 10 T cell receptor beta chains in this list originate from one sample, sequenced in a study of blood T cell repertoires in COVID-19. Method: immunoSEQ multiplex PCR; TCRdb's copy keeps in-frame clones and lacks some. The sample includes about 120,000 clones, approximately 84% of them seen just once. The sequencing sample was made of peripheral blood. These receptors originate from a man in his 70s with active or convalescent COVID-19.

This sequence joins TRBV30 and TRBJ2-1; the match to TRBD1 covers 9 bases. Germline CDR1 is GTSNPN and CDR2 is SVGIG (reference sequence). The CDR3 is 16 amino acids. V trimming: 3 bases; J trimming: 7 bases; junction bases outside the gene matches: 13. CDR3 sequence (DNA): TGTGCCTGGAGCCCACTGGGGACAGGGCTGAGAAATGAGCAGTTCTTC. This encodes CAWSPLGTGLRNEQFF.

V gene TRBV5-1 combines with J gene TRBJ1-2, with 8 bases lining up with TRBD1. The CDR3 loop spans 13 amino acids. The germline gives CDR1 SGHRS, CDR2 YFSETQ. Trimming cost V 2 bases and J 8 bases; bases outside gene matches: 5. DNA of the CDR3: TGCGCCAGCAGCTTCGGGCAGGGGGCGGGCTACACCTTC. This codes for CASSFGQGAGYTF.

The chain couples TRBV19 to TRBJ2-2, with D maybe TRBD2 (5 bases). The V gene's germline CDR1 is LNHDA and CDR2 SQIVND (reference sequence). The germline V and J ends were trimmed by 5 bases and 0 bases, with 7 bases remaining between them. The CDR3 length is 14 residues. The CDR3 protein is CASSWRANTGELFF. As DNA, the CDR3 is TGTGCCAGTAGTTGGCGGGCGAACACCGGGGAGCTGTTTTTT.

The chain recombines TRBV3-1 (or the pseudogene TRBV3-2) with TRBJ2-5, with TRBD2 matching 7 bases. V dropped 0 bases and J dropped 3; count of bases not matched to a gene: 13. There are 18 residues in the CDR3. Germline-derived CDR1 and CDR2 are LGHDT and YNNKEL (reference sequence). The CDR3 nucleotides read TGTGCCAGCAGCCAAGATTGGGCGACTAGCCGGAGAGAAGAGACCCAGTACTTC. Translated, it gives CASSQDWATSRREETQYF.

This clone was seen more than once but under ten times. The chain uses TRBV2 and TRBJ2-1, with 11 bases aligning to TRBD2. Germline loops: CDR1 SNHLY, CDR2 FYNNEI. Trimming cost V 3 bases and J 12 bases; bases outside gene matches: 4. This CDR3 is built from 13 residues. The CDR3 DNA reads as TGTGCCAGCAGTGAGGGACTAGCGGAGAGGCAGTTCTTC. Protein: CASSEGLAERQFF.

This chain uses TRBV6-5 with TRBJ1-2; D is undetermined. Trimming took off 6 bases at V and 2 bases at J, with 10 bases between the two ends. The CDR3 length is 13 residues. Germline V lookup: CDR1 MNHEY, CDR2 SVGAGI. Here the CDR3 reads CASSRHPNYGYTF. CDR3 coding DNA: TGTGCCAGCAGCCGACATCCAAACTATGGCTACACCTTC.

This chain joins TRBV6-5 and TRBJ2-1; D might be TRBD2 (6 bases). The CDR3 length is 15 residues. V lost 6 bases and J 0 bases, leaving 12 bases between the germline ends. The germline CDR1 and CDR2 sequences are MNHEY and SVGAGI. CDR3 bases: TGTGCCAGCAGAAAAGCGGGCAGCTCCTACAATGAGCAGTTCTTC. Translation: CASRKAGSSYNEQFF.

This sequence joins TRBV24-1 and TRBJ1-2; D is possibly TRBD1 (6 bases). Germline V CDR1 and CDR2: KGHDR, SFDVKD. The CDR3 is 13 residues long. The ends were cut back, 4 bases at V and 10 bases at J, with 15 bases in the middle. DNA for the CDR3: TGTGCCACCAGTGAGGGAGGGGGAGCTCCCTACACCTTC. Translated: CATSEGGGAPYTF.

The chain joins TRBV6-2 or TRBV6-3 to TRBJ1-1, with a tentative D call TRBD1 (6 bases). Deletions cut 5 bases from V and 3 bases from J, with 13 bases between. Germline V CDR1 and CDR2: MNHEY, SVGEGT. There are 14 residues in the CDR3. CDR3 nucleotide sequence: TGTGCCAGCAGTAAACAGGGAAGGGACACTGAAGCTTTCTTT. Translation: CASSKQGRDTEAFF.

The gene calls are TRBV10-3 and TRBJ2-1, with 9 bases fitting TRBD2. J lost 6 bases, V lost 2 bases, and 11 bases had no gene match. Germline V gives CDR1 ENHRY, CDR2 SYGVKD. This CDR3 has 17 residues. The CDR3 bases are TGTGCCATCAGTGAGGGGTTAGCGGGGGCCAATGGCAATGAGCAGTTCTTC. Translation gives CAISEGLAGANGNEQFF.